Here is one T cell receptor (beta chain) with its context. Its target is unknown. CDR1 MNHEY and CDR2 SVGAGI come from the germline V gene. The CDR3 covers 13 residues. After removal of 6 bases from V and 10 bases from J, the junction contained 8 bases not matched to a gene. The entry originates in a study of post-analysis software for immune sequencing data. Study-wide findings and caveats: Roughly 5 TRBV segments occurring more often in patients than controls included TRBV5-6, TRBV5-1 and TRBV20-1. A significant reduction in normalized Chao1 diversity was observed in multiple sclerosis patients versus controls.

Included in the TCR beta cDNA libraries were unique molecular identifiers. From roughly 1 to 10 million T cells, around 500,000 cDNA molecules were obtained. In TCRdb, the PCR reads were re-called with MiXCR into one record per CDR3 protein. The table shows 800,000 to 950,000 distinct CDR3 sequences, with approximately 57% occurring only once. The clonotype comes from a girl aged 10-17 years with multiple sclerosis. Source material: blood. The rearrangement links TRBV6-5 to TRBJ1-2; 10 bases align to TRBD1. In DNA form, the CDR3 reads TGTGCCAGCAGGTCGGGACAGGGGCAGTTCTACACCTTC. It yields the protein CASRSGQGQFYTF.